The present entry profiles one T cell receptor (beta chain) with its context. Generated by immunoSEQ multiplex PCR, the TCRdb table keeps only in-frame clones and is missing some. Of some 54,000 clones in the sample, approximately 91% were seen once. Trimming removed 4 bases from V and 6 bases from J, with 13 bases in between. Germline V gene lookup returns CDR1 SGDLS and CDR2 YYNGEE. This CDR3 region has 14 residues. The data were taken from a study of blood T cell repertoires in COVID-19. Study summary: The samples span acute and convalescent COVID-19 from the United States, Italy and Spain. PBMCs, B-cell-depleted T cells, or T cells were the source of the cDNA or gDNA that made up the material.

Sequencing was carried out using peripheral blood. The source of this sequence is a man aged 55 to 70 with acute or convalescent COVID-19. The chain links TRBV9 to TRBJ1-4, with D possibly being TRBD1 (6 bases). CDR3 in DNA: TGTGCCAGCAGCCCTCGGCCAGGGGATGAAAAACTGTTTTTT. Translation: CASSPRPGDEKLFF.